The rows below give T cell receptor beta chains drawn from one sample of a study of T cells in Graves' hyperthyroidism and ophthalmopathy. TCRdb reanalysed the multiplex PCR reads using MiXCR and keeps one entry per CDR3 protein. The table has roughly 700,000 distinct CDR3 sequences, around 15% seen once; the top ten hold approximately 10%. Input material: blood. The receptors come from a woman aged 18-29 years with Graves' hyperthyroidism. CDR3s include the opening cysteine and the closing phenylalanine or tryptophan. The D gene is left open where the match is weak. The listing skips clone size in some rows; elsewhere it reads once, few, many or a size class.

d_call	v_call	clone_size	j_call	cdr3_nt	cdr3_aa
TRBD1	TRBV28	NA	TRBJ2-7	TGTGCCAGCGGGTTAGGGACAGGGGGCGGGGAGCAGTACTTC	CASGLGTGGGEQYF
NA	TRBV30	many	TRBJ2-1	TGTGCCTGGACCAAACACTCCTACAATGAGCAGTTCTTC	CAWTKHSYNEQFF
TRBD1	TRBV7-9	NA	TRBJ1-1	TGTGCCAGCGCCAGGACAGGGGGCTCTGAAGCTTTCTTT	CASARTGGSEAFF
TRBD2	TRBV6-2/TRBV6-3	NA	TRBJ2-1	TGTGCCAGCAGTTACTTAATACGACCGGGAGGACCCTACAATGAGCAGTTCTTC	CASSYLIRPGGPYNEQFF
TRBD2	TRBV5-1	many	TRBJ2-7	TGCGCCAGCAGCTTGGAGGCTAGAGGGGAGGGACGCGAGCAGTACTTC	CASSLEARGEGREQYF
TRBD1	TRBV6-1	NA	TRBJ2-1	TGTGCCAGCAGCCCCACCGGGACAGGGTACAATGAGCAGTTCTTC	CASSPTGTGYNEQFF
NA	TRBV18	NA	TRBJ1-5	TGTGCCAGCTCACCATCGGCAGGGAGTAATAGCAATCAGCCCCAGCATTTT	CASSPSAGSNSNQPQHF
TRBD1	TRBV6-2/TRBV6-3	few	TRBJ2-7	TGTGCCAGCAGAGAATACGGGACAGGGCGAACCTACGAGCAGTACTTC	CASREYGTGRTYEQYF
TRBD1	TRBV5-6	few	TRBJ2-1	TGTGCCAGCAGCTTCGATTGGGACAGGTTCACCTACAATGAGCAGTTCTTC	CASSFDWDRFTYNEQFF
TRBD1	TRBV6-5	NA	TRBJ1-3	TGTGCCAGCAGTTACTTATCGGGACAGGCCCCCTTCGACTCTGGAAACACCATATATTTT	CASSYLSGQAPFDSGNTIYF
TRBD1	TRBV7-3	NA	TRBJ2-6	TGTGCCAGCAGGAGACAGGGGCTCTCTGGGGCCAACGTCCTGACTTTC	CASRRQGLSGANVLTF
NA	TRBV15	many	TRBJ2-1	TGTGCCACCAGCAGAGATAGTAAGCTGGGGACTTACAATGAGCAGTTCTTC	CATSRDSKLGTYNEQFF
NA	TRBV12-3/TRBV12-4	few	TRBJ1-6	TGTGCCAGCAGTATACAGAGCTCCTATAATTCACCCCTCCACTTT	CASSIQSSYNSPLHF
NA	TRBV12-3/TRBV12-4	many	TRBJ1-6	TGTGCCAGCAGTGAAACAGGGTGGGGTTCACCCCTCCACTTT	CASSETGWGSPLHF
TRBD2	TRBV3-1	many	TRBJ2-2	TGTGCCAGCAGCCAAGCGCTAGCGGGAAAGAAAAGGGGCGGGGAGCTGTTTTTT	CASSQALAGKKRGGELFF
NA	TRBV18	NA	TRBJ1-2	TGTGCCAGCTCACCACCGTTTTCAACCAGGAACCGGAATGGCTACACCTTC	CASSPPFSTRNRNGYTF
TRBD1	TRBV7-9	many	TRBJ2-7	TGTGCCAGCAGCTTAGAGTCTTGGGGACAGGGAGGAGACTACGAGCAGTACTTC	CASSLESWGQGGDYEQYF
NA	TRBV14	NA	TRBJ2-5	TGTGCCAGCAGCCAAAGGGGTTGGTACCAAGAGACCCAGTACTTC	CASSQRGWYQETQYF
NA	TRBV20-1	NA	TRBJ2-1	TGCAGTGCTAGAGATCTGTTGCGGTTCTCCTACAATGAGCAGTTCTTC	CSARDLLRFSYNEQFF
NA	TRBV6-1	many	TRBJ2-7	TGTGCCACCAGGTGGGGGAACTCCTACGAGCAGTACTTC	CATRWGNSYEQYF
TRBD2	TRBV5-1	many	TRBJ2-2	TGCGCCAGCAGCTTGGTGTCCAGCGGGAGTGGCACCGGGGAGCTGTTTTTT	CASSLVSSGSGTGELFF
NA	TRBV13	many	TRBJ1-1	TGTGCCAGCACCTTCGCGGCCACTGAAGCTTTCTTT	CASTFAATEAFF
NA	TRBV6-1	many	TRBJ2-7	TGTGCCAGCATCCGGGACAACCCCTACGAGCAGTACTTC	CASIRDNPYEQYF